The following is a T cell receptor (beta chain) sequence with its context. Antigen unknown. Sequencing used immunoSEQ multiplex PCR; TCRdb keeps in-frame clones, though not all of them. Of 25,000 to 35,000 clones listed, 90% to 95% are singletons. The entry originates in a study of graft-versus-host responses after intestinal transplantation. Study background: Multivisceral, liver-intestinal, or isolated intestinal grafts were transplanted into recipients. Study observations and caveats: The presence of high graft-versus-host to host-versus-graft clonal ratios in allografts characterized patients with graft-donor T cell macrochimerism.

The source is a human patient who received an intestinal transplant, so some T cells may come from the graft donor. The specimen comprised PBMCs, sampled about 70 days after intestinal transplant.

The CDR3: CASSIPQGVVGNQPQHF. As DNA, the CDR3 is TGTGCCAGTAGTATCCCACAGGGGGTGGTTGGAAATCAGCCCCAGCATTTT. The chain joins TRBV19 to TRBJ1-5, with 8 bases lining up with TRBD1. The V gene's germline CDR1 is LNHDA and CDR2 SQIVND (reference sequence). CDR3 size: 17 residues. V lost 3 bases to trimming and J lost 4 bases; unmatched junction nucleotides: 11. The entire variable domain, with the rest obtained from reference TRBV19 and TRBJ1-5, is as follows: DGGITQSPKYLFRKEGQNVTLSCEQNLNHDAMYWYRQDPGQGLRLIYYSQIVNDFQKGDIAEGYSVSREKKESFPLTVTSAQKNPTAFYLCASSIPQGVVGNQPQHFGDGTRLSIL.